The 18 T cell receptor beta chains listed next were all sequenced from one sample in a study of blood T cell repertoires in COVID-19. Profiling relied on immunoSEQ multiplex PCR, and the TCRdb table lists in-frame clones only, not all of them. The sample lists approximately 270,000 clones; around 86% were seen once. Sequences were obtained from peripheral blood. The receptors were sampled from a man aged 45-65 years with acute or convalescent COVID-19.

The J gene is TRBJ2-7, the V gene TRBV5-1; no reliable D call. The V gene lost 3 bases and the J gene lost 6 bases, with 7 bases spanning the gap. CDR1 and CDR2 (germline): SGHRS, YFSETQ. This CDR3 has 11 residues. The CDR3: CASSSNFEQYF. As DNA, the CDR3 is TGCGCCAGCAGCTCCAACTTCGAGCAGTACTTC.

This clone was counted once. The chain couples TRBV5-1 to TRBJ1-5, with 12 positions matching TRBD1. Per germline, CDR1 SGHRS and CDR2 YFSETQ. The trim removed 3 bases at V and 2 bases at J, leaving 3 bases unmatched. The CDR3 totals 16 residues. CDR3 DNA: TGCGCCAGCAGCTCGGGACAGGGGGCAGGCAATCAGCCCCAGCATTTT. It codes for CASSSGQGAGNQPQHF.

The rearrangement joins TRBV13 to TRBJ1-6; tentative D call: TRBD1 (6 bases). Germline V gene lookup returns CDR1 PRHDT and CDR2 FYEKMQ (reference sequence). The length of the CDR3 is 16 residues. V was shortened by 4 bases and J by 6 bases, with 16 bases between the two germline ends. This CDR3 reads CASSSGTQAINSPLHF. The CDR3 DNA sequence: TGTGCCAGCAGCTCCGGGACACAGGCGATTAATTCACCCCTCCACTTT.

V and J are TRBV19 and TRBJ1-2; weak D call: TRBD1 (6 bases). The CDR3 length is 14 residues. Germline CDR1 reads LNHDA; CDR2 reads SQIVND (reference sequence). Trimming removed 1 base from V and 7 bases from J, with 13 bases in between. For the CDR3, the DNA is TGTGCCAGTAGTATAGCGGGGGGGCTCGCTGGCTACACCTTC. Translation gives CASSIAGGLAGYTF.

This chain joins TRBV4-2 and TRBJ1-1; 9 positions agree with TRBD1. The CDR3 is 15 amino acids. With 0 bases clipped from V and 1 base from J, the junction kept 0 bases outside the gene matches. Germline V CDR1 and CDR2: LGHNA, YNFKEQ. The CDR3 reads CASSQEGQGNTEAFF. In nucleotides, the CDR3 is TGTGCCAGCAGCCAAGAGGGACAGGGGAACACTGAAGCTTTCTTT.

This clone appeared a single time. The V call is TRBV3-1 (or the pseudogene TRBV3-2), the J call TRBJ2-6, with D maybe TRBD2 (5 bases). The CDR3 has 17 residues. Germline V gene sequence: CDR1 LGHDT, CDR2 YNNKEL (reference sequence). V was clipped by 0 bases and J by 0 bases, with 9 bases between them. The CDR3 DNA reads as TGTGCCAGCAGCCAAGACGGACTCCACTCTGGGGCCAACGTCCTGACTTTC. Protein product: CASSQDGLHSGANVLTF.

This clone came up many times. The junction and the germline gene differ at one end; a read error may be behind it. The chain is built from TRBV7-7 and TRBJ2-1, with 10 bases that match TRBD2. This CDR3 region has 15 residues. In germline, CDR1 is SSHAT, CDR2 FNYEAQ (reference sequence). This CDR3 is CASSLASGGVNEQFF. In DNA form, the CDR3 reads TGTGCTAGCAGCTTAGCCAGCGGGGGGGTTAATGAGCAGTTCTTC.

J is TRBJ1-5 and V is TRBV4-1, with D perhaps matching TRBD1 (6 bases). The CDR3 length is 14 residues. Germline V CDR1 and CDR2: MGHRA, YSYEKL. Trimming took 6 bases from V and 4 from J, leaving 13 bases between them. CDR3 sequence (DNA): TGCGCCAGCAGTTCCGGGACACCGAATCAGCCCCAGCATTTT. Its protein is CASSSGTPNQPQHF.

This chain joins TRBV9 and TRBJ1-2, with D perhaps TRBD1 (5 bases). Germline CDR1 and CDR2: SGDLS and YYNGEE. Trimming removed 0 bases at V and 5 bases at J, with 14 bases between. The CDR3 runs 15 residues. The CDR3 loop is CASSVAGGARYGYTF. CDR3 DNA: TGTGCCAGCAGCGTAGCGGGAGGGGCGCGGTATGGCTACACCTTC.

The V call is TRBV27, the J call TRBJ2-1; D call uncertain. The V gene's germline CDR1 is MNHEY and CDR2 SMNVEV (reference sequence). There are 12 residues in the CDR3. Trimming pared 5 bases from V and 9 bases from J, leaving 11 bases between. CDR3 nucleotide sequence: TGTGCCAGCAGTAGAGGTGATGGTGAGCAGTTCTTC. It encodes CASSRGDGEQFF.

V and J are TRBV3-1 (or the pseudogene TRBV3-2) and TRBJ1-6, with a tentative D call TRBD1 (6 bases). Trimming took off 1 base at V and 7 bases at J, with 11 bases between the two ends. The germline V gene encodes CDR1 LGHDT and CDR2 YNNKEL (reference sequence). This CDR3 has 15 residues. DNA for the CDR3: TGTGCCAGCAGCCAAGGTCGGCAGGGGAATTCACCCCTCCACTTT. Amino acids: CASSQGRQGNSPLHF.

The chain couples TRBV7-8 to TRBJ2-7, with D perhaps TRBD2 (6 bases). Trimming removed 5 bases from V and 3 bases from J, with 17 bases in between. CDR1 SGHVS and CDR2 FQNEAQ come from the germline V gene. This CDR3 spans 15 amino acids. The CDR3 protein is CASSPRGGPDYEQYF. CDR3 DNA sequence: TGTGCCAGCAGCCCTAGGGGAGGCCCCGACTACGAGCAGTACTTC. Full variable domain (remainder filled in from reference TRBV7-8 and TRBJ2-7): GAGVSQSPRYKVAKRGQDVALRCDPISGHVSLFWYQQALGQGPEFLTYFQNEAQLDKSGLPSDRFFAERPEGSVSTLKIQRTQQEDSAVYLCASSPRGGPDYEQYFGPGTRLTVT.

This rearrangement joins TRBV24-1 to TRBJ2-1, with 8 bases identical to TRBD2. Per germline, CDR1 KGHDR and CDR2 SFDVKD. This CDR3 contains 16 residues. V was pared by 4 bases and J by 7 bases, with 11 bases of the junction left unmatched. CDR3 residues: CATSDPGGAPSNEQFF. In DNA form, the CDR3 reads TGTGCCACCAGTGACCCCGGGGGGGCCCCCTCTAATGAGCAGTTCTTC.

This clone was found a few times. The gene calls are TRBV5-6 and TRBJ1-6, with D possibly TRBD1 on 6 matching bases. Trimming took 4 bases from V and 0 from J, leaving 14 bases between them. CDR1 and CDR2 from the germline V gene are SGHDT and YYEEEE. The CDR3 has 17 residues. The CDR3 loop reads CASSIGLGASYNSPLHF. CDR3 nucleotide sequence: TGTGCCAGCAGCATTGGCCTGGGGGCCTCCTATAATTCACCCCTCCACTTT.

The V and J genes are TRBV30 and TRBJ1-4, with TRBD1 as a possible D gene (6 bases). Looked up from germline, CDR1 is GTSNPN and CDR2 is SVGIG (reference sequence). V lost 4 bases, J lost 9 bases, and 12 bases lay in between. This CDR3 spans 12 amino acids. CDR3: CAWTGVSKKLFF. In DNA form, the CDR3 reads TGTGCCTGGACAGGGGTGAGCAAAAAACTGTTTTTT.

The V and J genes are TRBV11-3 and TRBJ2-2; D is unresolved. V was cut by 5 bases and J by 3 bases, with 16 bases left in between. This CDR3 contains 16 residues. From germline, CDR1 is SGHNT and CDR2 YENEEA. CDR3 DNA: TGTGCCAGCAGCCGCGACTCCTCCGATTACACCGGGGAGCTGTTTTTT. Its protein is CASSRDSSDYTGELFF.

The chain is built from TRBV18 and TRBJ2-3; TRBD1 aligns across 8 bases. Trimming at V came to 3 bases and at J to 1 base, leaving 6 bases not matched to a gene. Germline CDR1 is KGHSH and CDR2 is LQKENI. The CDR3 is made up of 16 amino acids. CDR3 in DNA: TGTGCCAGCTCACCGAGACAGGGGATGGGCACAGATACGCAGTATTTT. Amino acids: CASSPRQGMGTDTQYF.

The V and J genes are TRBV11-2 and TRBJ2-2; 7 positions agree with TRBD1. The trim removed 5 bases at V and 2 bases at J, leaving 14 bases unmatched. Germline CDR1 reads SGHAT; CDR2 reads FQNNGV. The CDR3 covers 18 residues. The CDR3 region has the DNA TGTGCCAGCAGCCCGGACAGGCCCCTGAACCTAAACACCGGGGAGCTGTTTTTT. It codes for CASSPDRPLNLNTGELFF.